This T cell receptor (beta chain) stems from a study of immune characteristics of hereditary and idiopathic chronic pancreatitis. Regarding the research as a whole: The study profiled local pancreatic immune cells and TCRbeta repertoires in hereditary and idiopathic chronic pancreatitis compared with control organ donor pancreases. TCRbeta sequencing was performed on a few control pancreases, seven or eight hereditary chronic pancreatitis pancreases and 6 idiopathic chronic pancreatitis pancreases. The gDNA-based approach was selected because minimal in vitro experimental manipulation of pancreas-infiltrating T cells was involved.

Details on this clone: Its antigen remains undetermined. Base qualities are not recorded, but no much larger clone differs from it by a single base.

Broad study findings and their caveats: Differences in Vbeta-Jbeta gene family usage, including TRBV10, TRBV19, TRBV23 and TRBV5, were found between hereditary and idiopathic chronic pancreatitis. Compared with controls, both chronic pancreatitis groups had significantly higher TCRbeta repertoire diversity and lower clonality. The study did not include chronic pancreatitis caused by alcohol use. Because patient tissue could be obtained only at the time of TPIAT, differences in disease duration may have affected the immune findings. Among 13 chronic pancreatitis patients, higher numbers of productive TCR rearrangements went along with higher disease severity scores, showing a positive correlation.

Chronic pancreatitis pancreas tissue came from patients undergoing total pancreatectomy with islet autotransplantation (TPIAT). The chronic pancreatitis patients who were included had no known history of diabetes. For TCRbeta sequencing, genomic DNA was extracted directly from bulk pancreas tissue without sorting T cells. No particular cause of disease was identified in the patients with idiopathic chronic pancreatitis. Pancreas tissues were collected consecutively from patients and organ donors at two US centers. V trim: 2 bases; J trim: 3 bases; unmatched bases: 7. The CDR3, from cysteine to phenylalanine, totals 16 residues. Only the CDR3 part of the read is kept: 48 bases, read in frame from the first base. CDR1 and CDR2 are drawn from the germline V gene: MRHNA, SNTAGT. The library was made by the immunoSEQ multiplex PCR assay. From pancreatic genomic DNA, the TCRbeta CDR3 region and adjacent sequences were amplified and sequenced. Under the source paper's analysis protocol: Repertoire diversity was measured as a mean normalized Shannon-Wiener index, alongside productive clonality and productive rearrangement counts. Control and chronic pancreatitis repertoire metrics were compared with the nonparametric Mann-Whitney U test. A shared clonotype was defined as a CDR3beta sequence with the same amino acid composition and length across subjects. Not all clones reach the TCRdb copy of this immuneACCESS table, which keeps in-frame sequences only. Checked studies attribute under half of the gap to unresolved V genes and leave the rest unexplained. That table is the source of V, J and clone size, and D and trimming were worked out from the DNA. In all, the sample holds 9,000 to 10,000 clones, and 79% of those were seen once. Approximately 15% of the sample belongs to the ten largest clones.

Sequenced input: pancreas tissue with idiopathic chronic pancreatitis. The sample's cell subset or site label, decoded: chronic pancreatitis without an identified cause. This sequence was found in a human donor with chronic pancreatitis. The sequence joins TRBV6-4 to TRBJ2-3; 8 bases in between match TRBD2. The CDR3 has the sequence CASSDTVERGTDTQYF. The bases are TGTGCCAGCAGTGACACGGTCGAGCGGGGGACAGATACGCAGTATTTT.